A single sample is the source of the 8 T cell receptor beta chains below, sequenced in a study of Ad26.COV2.S vaccination and SARS-CoV-2 variants. Assay: immunoSEQ multiplex PCR; the TCRdb copy retains only in-frame clones and omits some. Found here are about 350,000 clones, approximately 86% of them singletons; the top ten hold roughly a tenth. Treatment noted: 15 to 20 received Ad26.COV2.S at low or high dose, single or two shots; 5 received placebo; per-sample allocation not given. Sampling happened 63 days after the first vaccine or placebo injection. This sample comprised peripheral blood, obtained in a trial of Ad26.COV2.S vaccine versus placebo. The receptors were gathered from a person between 18 and 65 years old who received the Ad26.COV2.S COVID-19 vaccine or a placebo.

The CDR3 is CASSTPLAAKNIQYF. The CDR3 DNA is TGTGCCAGCTCAACGCCCCTAGCGGCCAAAAACATTCAGTACTTC. This chain uses TRBV7-2 with TRBJ2-4, with TRBD2 as a possible D gene (6 bases). In germline, CDR1 is SGHTA, CDR2 FQGNSA. V dropped 8 bases and J dropped 1 base, with 15 bases sitting between them. The CDR3 loop spans 15 amino acids.

A word on this clone: The same CDR3 also results from other DNA sequences found in this sample. This rearrangement joins TRBV12-3 or TRBV12-4 to TRBJ1-5; tentative D call: TRBD1 (5 bases). The V and J ends lost 6 bases and 4 bases respectively, with 10 bases between them. This CDR3 has 13 residues. CDR3 sequence reads: CASSPGGNQPQHF. The CDR3 DNA follows: TGTGCCAGCAGCCCGGGGGGAAATCAGCCCCAGCATTTT.

This clone was observed a few times. The genes are TRBV20-1 and TRBJ2-5; possibly TRBD1 for D (5 bases). CDR3 size: 12 residues. The germline V gene encodes CDR1 DFQATT and CDR2 SNEGSKA (reference sequence). Trimming removed 3 bases at V and 5 bases at J, with 10 bases between. The CDR3 is CSASGQGETQYF. The CDR3 nucleotides are TGCAGTGCTAGTGGGCAGGGCGAGACCCAGTACTTC.

The chain is built from TRBV2 and TRBJ1-4, with D perhaps matching TRBD1 (5 bases). Germline V gene lookup returns CDR1 SNHLY and CDR2 FYNNEI. CDR3 length equals 14 residues. Trimming cost V 4 bases and J 8 bases, with 14 bases left between them. Written as DNA, the CDR3 is TGTGCCAGCAGTGGCCGGGACCAGGGAGAAAAACTGTTTTTT. It yields the protein CASSGRDQGEKLFF. Drawing the rest from reference TRBV2 and TRBJ1-4, the complete variable domain is EPEVTQTPSHQVTQMGQEVILRCVPISNHLYFYWYRQILGQKVEFLVSFYNNEISEKSEIFDDQFSVERPDGSNFTLKIRSTKLEDSAMYFCASSGRDQGEKLFFGSGTQLSVL.

The rearrangement uses TRBV19 and TRBJ1-5; D call uncertain. CDR1 is LNHDA, CDR2 SQIVND, per germline (reference sequence). The CDR3 is made up of 13 amino acids. With 8 bases removed from V and 1 base from J, the gap between germline ends came to 9 bases. CDR3 region: CASAGTSNQPQHF. CDR3 bases: TGTGCCAGTGCGGGAACCAGCAATCAGCCCCAGCATTTT.

This clone came up once. The identical CDR3 is also encoded by other nucleotide sequences in the sample. The J gene is TRBJ1-6, the V gene TRBV5-4; 8 bases match TRBD1. Germline CDR1 SGHNT, CDR2 YYREEE (reference sequence). This CDR3 comprises 14 residues. Losses at the gene ends were 0 bases for V and 7 bases for J; bases not matched to a gene: 0. CDR3 sequence (DNA): TGTGCCAGCAGCTTGGGACAGGGGAATTCACCCCTCCACTTT. Residues: CASSLGQGNSPLHF. Full variable domain (rest looked up from reference TRBV5-4 and TRBJ1-6): ETGVTQSPTHLIKTRGQQVTLRCSSQSGHNTVSWYQQALGQGPQFIFQYYREEENGRGNFPPRFSGLQFPNYSSELNVNALELDDSALYLCASSLGQGNSPLHFGNGTRLTVT.

V is TRBV7-9 and J is TRBJ2-5, with 10 bases aligning to TRBD2. Germline V gives CDR1 SEHNR, CDR2 FQNEAQ (reference sequence). Unmatched junction bases numbered 4, after V lost 5 bases and J lost 1 base. The CDR3 consists of 15 residues. The CDR3 loop reads CASSSSGGIQETQYF. The CDR3 DNA sequence: TGTGCCAGCAGCAGTAGCGGGGGGATCCAAGAGACCCAGTACTTC.

The chain combines TRBV2 with TRBJ2-1; 10 bases are shared with TRBD2. Germline V CDR1 and CDR2: SNHLY, FYNNEI. Trimming cost V 4 bases and J 8 bases; bases outside gene matches: 8. The CDR3 has 15 amino acids. The CDR3 loop reads CASSVAGGGRDEQFF. The CDR3 DNA reads as TGTGCCAGCAGTGTAGCGGGAGGAGGTCGCGATGAGCAGTTCTTC.